This TCR beta chain was found in a study of graft-versus-host responses after intestinal transplantation. The CDR3 spans 17 residues. V was clipped by 0 bases and J by 0 bases; unmatched bases: 6. CDR1 is SGHVS and CDR2 is FNYEAQ in the germline V gene. The repertoire was sequenced with immunoSEQ multiplex PCR; TCRdb's copy has only in-frame clones and lacks some. The data hold more than 85,000 clones, with less than 95% observed a single time. Comment on this clone: The antigen remains undetermined.

This TCR derives from a human donor who was the organ donor for an intestinal transplant. The source material was unstimulated CD8+ T cells sorted from spleen or lymph node cells, sampled before transplant. The chain uses TRBV7-6 and TRBJ2-7; 9 bases match TRBD1. The CDR3 protein is CASSLAGTGQSSYEQYF. The CDR3 nucleotides read TGTGCCAGCAGCTTAGCGGGGACAGGGCAAAGCTCCTACGAGCAGTACTTC.